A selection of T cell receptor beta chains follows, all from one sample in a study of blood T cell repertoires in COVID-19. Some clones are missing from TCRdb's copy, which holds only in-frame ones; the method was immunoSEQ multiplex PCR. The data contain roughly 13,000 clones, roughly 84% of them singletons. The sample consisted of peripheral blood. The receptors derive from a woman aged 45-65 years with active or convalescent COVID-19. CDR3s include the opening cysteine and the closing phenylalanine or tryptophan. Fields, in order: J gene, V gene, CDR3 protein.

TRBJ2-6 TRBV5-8 CASSSHRGRTGANVLTF
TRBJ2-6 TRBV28 CASSVRQGRPLVGANVLTF
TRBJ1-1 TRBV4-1 CASSQDVSGEAFF
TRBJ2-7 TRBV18 CASSPGTSGRVYEQYF
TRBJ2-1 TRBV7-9 CASSLGGWDRDYNEQFF
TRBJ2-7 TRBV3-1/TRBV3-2 CASSPNQGSYEQYF
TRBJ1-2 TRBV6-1 CASSDGQGNGYTF
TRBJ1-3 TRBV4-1 CASSPKSGTGNTIYF
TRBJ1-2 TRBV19 CASSVLLGQGNYGYTF
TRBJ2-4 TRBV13 CASSSPRTGEAKNIQYF
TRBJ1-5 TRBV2 CASSVEGSNQPQHF
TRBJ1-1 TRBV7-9 CASSLTTGSTEAFF
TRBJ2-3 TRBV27 CASSFLAGEGTDTQYF
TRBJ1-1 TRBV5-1 CASSLGSTEAFF
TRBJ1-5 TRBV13 CASSANRGPSQPQHF
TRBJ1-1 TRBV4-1 CASSQPGGSNTEAFF
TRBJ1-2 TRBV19 CASSRLGGKTGDGYTF
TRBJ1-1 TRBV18 CASSPLNGANTEAFF
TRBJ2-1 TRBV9 CASSVDGREQFF
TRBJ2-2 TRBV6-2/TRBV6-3 CASTPGGVAGGTGELFF
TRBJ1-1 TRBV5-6 CASSLAGTPEAFF
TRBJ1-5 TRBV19 CATSPIVRGSNQPQHF
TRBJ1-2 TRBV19 CASSPGGGSGYTF
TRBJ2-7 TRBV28 CANPRHGGSCEQYF
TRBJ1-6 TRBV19 CASSMRAFNSPLHF
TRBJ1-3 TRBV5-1 CASSWDRDNGNTIYF
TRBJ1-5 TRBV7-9 CASSADRVNQPQHF
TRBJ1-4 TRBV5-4 CASSLQGDYEKLFF
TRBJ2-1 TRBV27 CASSFGLAGVEQFF
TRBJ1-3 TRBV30 CAWISMAGQGDF
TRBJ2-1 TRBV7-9 CASSWLTGTPPEQFF
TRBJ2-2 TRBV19 CASRIGLGRAGELFF
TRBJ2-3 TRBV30 CAWSVRGGADTQYF
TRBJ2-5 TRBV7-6 CASSHRYRGPQETQYF
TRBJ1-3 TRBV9 CASSPGPDGTGNTIYF
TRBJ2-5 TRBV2 CASSEPQRGDQETQYF
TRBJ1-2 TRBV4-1 CASSQGGGQGGHGYTF
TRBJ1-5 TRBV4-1 CASSQGTGRPQPQHF
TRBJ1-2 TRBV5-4 CASSLVGQGHGYTF
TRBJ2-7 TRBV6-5 CASSYRLAASYEQYF
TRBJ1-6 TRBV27 CASSNGMFTQGLHSPLHF
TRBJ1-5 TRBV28 CASSFEGVGNQPQHF
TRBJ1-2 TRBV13 CASSVGVYGYTF
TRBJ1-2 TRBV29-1 CSVDSMTPNYGYTF
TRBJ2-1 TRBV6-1 CASSEGQANEQFF
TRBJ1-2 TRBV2 CASSELGQGYGYTF
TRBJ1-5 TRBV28 CASSLDGIRKHF
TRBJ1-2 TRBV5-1 CASSWGTESRYGYTF
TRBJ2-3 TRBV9 CASSPSGGGGTDTQYF
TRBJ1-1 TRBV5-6 CASSPGTGNEAFF
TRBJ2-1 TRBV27 CAIPQGSVYNEQFF
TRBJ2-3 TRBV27 CASKKSGISDTQYF
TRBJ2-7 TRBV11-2 CASSLVRGPYEQYF
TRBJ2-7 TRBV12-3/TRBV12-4 CASSPGRREQYF
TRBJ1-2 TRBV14 CASSQRQGNGYTF
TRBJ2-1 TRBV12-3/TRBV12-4 CATRGGHYNEQFF
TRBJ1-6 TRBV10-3 CAISERGGTLLDSPLHF
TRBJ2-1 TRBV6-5 CASRWDRDNEQFF
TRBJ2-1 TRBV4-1 CASSQENLGLAGFYNEQFF
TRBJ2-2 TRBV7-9 CASRPRGTGELFF